These T cell receptor beta chains were read from a single sample in a study of T cell changes during pregnancy in multiple sclerosis. The table came from immunoSEQ multiplex PCR; TCRdb's copy has only in-frame clones and leaves some out. The sample has around 50,000 clones; 94% are singletons. The starting material was CD4+ T cells from peripheral blood mononuclear cells, obtained in the first trimester of pregnancy. These receptors were taken from a female donor with multiple sclerosis, enrolled in a pregnancy study. Both conserved end residues are part of each CDR3. Each record gives: D gene, CDR3 length, V gene, clone size, J gene, CDR3 protein, CDR3 DNA. The D gene is left open where the match is weak. Not all rows give a size; the values are once, few, many and, for expanded clones, a class.

>.|17|TRBV5-5|.|TRBJ1-1
CASSLRGISSMNTEAFF
TGTGCCAGCAGCTTGCGGGGAATCTCGAGCATGAACACTGAAGCTTTCTTT
>TRBD1|14|TRBV9|.|TRBJ2-1
CASSAGQGINEQFF
TGTGCCAGCAGCGCCGGACAGGGAATTAATGAGCAGTTCTTC
>TRBD2|14|TRBV28|.|TRBJ2-7
CASLRGGSSYEQYF
TGTGCCAGCCTGCGGGGAGGGAGCTCCTACGAGCAGTACTTC
>TRBD1|18|TRBV25-1|.|TRBJ2-7
CASSVLVGKTGGFYEQYF
TGTGCCAGCAGTGTTTTGGTGGGGAAGACAGGGGGATTCTACGAGCAGTACTTC
>TRBD1|18|TRBV9|.|TRBJ2-3
CASSPPPFRASPGGTQYF
TGTGCCAGCAGCCCCCCCCCTTTTAGAGCATCCCCAGGGGGTACGCAGTATTTT
>.|15|TRBV5-6|.|TRBJ2-5
CASSLSAGMEETQYF
TGTGCCAGCAGCTTGAGTGCGGGGATGGAAGAGACCCAGTACTTC
>.|17|TRBV9|.|TRBJ2-1
CASSVHTGPSSYNEQFF
TGTGCCAGCAGCGTGCATACAGGGCCCAGCTCCTACAATGAGCAGTTCTTC
>.|12|TRBV27|.|TRBJ2-3
CASRAGTDTQYF
TGTGCCAGCAGAGCCGGCACAGATACGCAGTATTTT
>.|16|TRBV6-6|.|TRBJ2-2
CASRPRGTPNTGELFF
TGTGCCAGCAGACCCCGAGGGACACCGAACACCGGGGAGCTGTTTTTT
>.|15|TRBV9|.|TRBJ1-5
CASSVTPTVNQPQHF
TGTGCCAGCAGCGTAACCCCGACAGTAAATCAGCCCCAGCATTTT
>.|17|TRBV10-1|.|TRBJ1-5
CASSEKARENSNQPQHF
TGCGCCAGCAGTGAGAAAGCCAGGGAAAATAGCAATCAGCCCCAGCATTTT
>.|15|TRBV15|.|TRBJ1-5
CATSRDRVENQPQHF
TGTGCCACCAGCAGAGACAGGGTTGAGAATCAGCCCCAGCATTTT
>TRBD2|15|TRBV6-5|.|TRBJ2-1
CASSSRGVSYNEQFF
TGTGCCAGCAGTTCACGGGGGGTTTCGTACAATGAGCAGTTCTTC
>TRBD2|17|TRBV5-1|.|TRBJ2-1
CASSLGGLAGAYNEQFF
TGCGCCAGCAGCCTTGGTGGCCTAGCGGGGGCCTACAATGAGCAGTTCTTC
>.|18|TRBV27|.|TRBJ1-5
CASSPLPGLGAGNQPQHF
TGTGCCAGCAGTCCCCTTCCTGGGTTAGGGGCAGGCAATCAGCCCCAGCATTTT
>TRBD2|16|TRBV14|few|TRBJ2-3
CASSQGGLAGGRTQYF
TGTGCCAGCAGCCAGGGCGGACTAGCGGGGGGACGTACGCAGTATTTT
>.|13|TRBV6-1|.|TRBJ2-1
CASSEVFGVGEFF
TGTGCCAGCAGTGAGGTATTCGGGGTCGGCGAGTTCTTC
>.|15|TRBV6-5|.|TRBJ1-2
CASSYSGGEGYGYTF
TGTGCCAGCAGTTACTCGGGGGGAGAGGGGTATGGCTACACCTTC
>.|15|TRBV5-4|.|TRBJ1-3
CASSLERGRASTIYF
TGTGCCAGCAGCTTGGAGCGCGGCAGGGCTAGCACCATATATTTT
>.|11|TRBV29-1|.|TRBJ2-5
CSGGLMETQYF
TGCAGCGGTGGACTAATGGAGACCCAGTACTTC
>TRBD2|16|TRBV2|.|TRBJ2-7
CASSGWASGGSYEQYF
TGTGCCAGCAGTGGTTGGGCTAGCGGGGGATCCTACGAGCAGTACTTC
>.|15|TRBV6-5|.|TRBJ1-2
CASSPTRTTRGGYTF
TGTGCCAGCAGTCCCACCAGGACGACCAGGGGTGGCTACACCTTC
>TRBD1|15|TRBV5-1|.|TRBJ1-1
CASSGRTGGGTEAFF
TGCGCCAGCAGCGGGCGGACAGGGGGGGGGACTGAAGCTTTCTTT
>.|12|TRBV10-3|.|TRBJ2-7
CAISSGSYEQYF
TGTGCCATCAGTTCGGGCTCCTACGAGCAGTACTTC
>TRBD2|18|TRBV19|few|TRBJ2-3
CASSIGSLAGGIPHTQYF
TGTGCCAGTAGTATAGGTTCCCTAGCGGGGGGAATACCCCATACGCAGTATTTT
>.|16|TRBV4-1|.|TRBJ1-2
CASSPLPTDTNYGYTF
TGCGCCAGCAGCCCCCTCCCGACGGACACTAACTATGGCTACACCTTC
>.|11|TRBV5-4|.|TRBJ1-4
CASSTGSKLFF
TGTGCCAGCAGCACAGGGTCTAAACTGTTTTTT
>.|16|TRBV7-2|.|TRBJ1-6
CASSPRGVERNSPLHF
TGTGCCAGCAGCCCTAGAGGCGTCGAACGGAATTCACCCCTCCACTTT
>.|12|TRBV11-2|.|TRBJ1-2
CASSLTRGGYTF
TGTGCCAGCAGTTTGACCCGGGGTGGCTACACCTTC
>TRBD1|14|TRBV7-3|once|TRBJ1-1
CASSSTGGNTEAFF
TGTGCCAGCAGCTCGACAGGGGGGAACACTGAAGCTTTCTTT
>TRBD1|14|TRBV19|.|TRBJ1-3
CASSRTGIGNTIYF
TGTGCCAGTTCCCGGACAGGGATCGGAAACACCATATATTTT